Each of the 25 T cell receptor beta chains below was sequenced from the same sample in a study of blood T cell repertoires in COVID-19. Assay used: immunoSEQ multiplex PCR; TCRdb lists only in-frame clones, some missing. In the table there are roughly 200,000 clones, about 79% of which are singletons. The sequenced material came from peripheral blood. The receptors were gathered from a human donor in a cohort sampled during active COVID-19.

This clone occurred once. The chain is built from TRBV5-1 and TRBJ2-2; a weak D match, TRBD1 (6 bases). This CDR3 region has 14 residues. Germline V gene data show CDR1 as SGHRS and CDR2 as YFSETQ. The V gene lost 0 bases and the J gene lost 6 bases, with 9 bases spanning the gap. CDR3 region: CASSLVGAPGELFF. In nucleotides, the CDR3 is TGCGCCAGCAGCTTGGTGGGGGCCCCCGGGGAGCTGTTTTTT.

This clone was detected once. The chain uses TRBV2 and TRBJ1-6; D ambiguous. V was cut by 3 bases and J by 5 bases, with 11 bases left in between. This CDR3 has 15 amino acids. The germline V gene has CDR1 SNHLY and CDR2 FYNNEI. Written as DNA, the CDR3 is TGTGCCAGCAGTGATTTGAAGCCTAATAATTCACCCCTCCACTTT. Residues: CASSDLKPNNSPLHF.

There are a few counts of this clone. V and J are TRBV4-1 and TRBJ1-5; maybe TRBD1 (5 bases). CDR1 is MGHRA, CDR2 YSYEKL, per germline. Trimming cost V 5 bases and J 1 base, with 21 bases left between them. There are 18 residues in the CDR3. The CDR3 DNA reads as TGCGCCAGCAGCGACGAGGTCAGGGAATGGGAAAGCAATCAGCCCCAGCATTTT. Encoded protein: CASSDEVREWESNQPQHF.

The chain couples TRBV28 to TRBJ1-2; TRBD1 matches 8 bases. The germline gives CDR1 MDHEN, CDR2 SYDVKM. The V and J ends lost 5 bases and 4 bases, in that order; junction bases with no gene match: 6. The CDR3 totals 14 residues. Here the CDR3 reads CASSGDRSFYGYTF. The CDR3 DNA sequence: TGTGCCAGCAGTGGGGACAGGTCCTTCTATGGCTACACCTTC.

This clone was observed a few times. The CDR3 DNA reads as TGTGCCAGCAGCCGATCCCGACAGGGGCAGACCTACGAGCAGTACTTC. This encodes CASSRSRQGQTYEQYF. The V gene is TRBV7-9, the J gene TRBJ2-7; 8 bases align to TRBD1. V shed 5 bases, J shed 2 bases, and the junction held 11 bases outside the gene matches. The CDR3 covers 16 residues. CDR1 is SEHNR and CDR2 is FQNEAQ in the germline V gene (reference sequence).

The CDR3 reads CASSFPQSAGDTQYF. Written as DNA, the CDR3 is TGTGCCAGCAGTTTCCCCCAGTCGGCGGGAGATACGCAGTATTTT. The V gene is TRBV28, the J gene TRBJ2-3, with D perhaps matching TRBD2 (5 bases). Germline CDR1 is MDHEN and CDR2 is SYDVKM. With 3 bases removed from V and 5 bases from J, the gap between germline ends came to 15 bases. CDR3 length: 15 amino acids.

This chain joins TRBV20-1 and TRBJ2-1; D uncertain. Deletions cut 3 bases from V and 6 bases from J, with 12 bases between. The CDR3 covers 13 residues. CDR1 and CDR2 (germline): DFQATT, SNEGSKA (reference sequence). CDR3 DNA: TGCAGTGCTAGTTCCAGTACCCGCAATGAGCAGTTCTTC. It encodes CSASSSTRNEQFF.

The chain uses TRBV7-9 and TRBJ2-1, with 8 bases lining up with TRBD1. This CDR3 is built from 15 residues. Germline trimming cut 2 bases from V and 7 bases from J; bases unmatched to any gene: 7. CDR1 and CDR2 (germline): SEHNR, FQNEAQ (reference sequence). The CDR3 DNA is TGTGCCAGCAGCTTAATTACAGGGGGTTCGAATGAGCAGTTCTTC. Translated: CASSLITGGSNEQFF. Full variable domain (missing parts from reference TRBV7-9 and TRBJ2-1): DTGVSQNPRHKITKRGQNVTFRCDPISEHNRLYWYRQTLGQGPEFLTYFQNEAQLEKSRLLSDRFSAERPKGSFSTLEIQRTEQGDSAMYLCASSLITGGSNEQFFGPGTRLTVL.

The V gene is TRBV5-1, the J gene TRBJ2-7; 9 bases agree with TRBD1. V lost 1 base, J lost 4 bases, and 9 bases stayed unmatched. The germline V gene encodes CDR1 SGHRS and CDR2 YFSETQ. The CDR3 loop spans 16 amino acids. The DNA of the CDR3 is TGCGCCAGCAGCTTGAAAGAAGGACAGGGGATGTACGAGCAGTACTTC. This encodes CASSLKEGQGMYEQYF.

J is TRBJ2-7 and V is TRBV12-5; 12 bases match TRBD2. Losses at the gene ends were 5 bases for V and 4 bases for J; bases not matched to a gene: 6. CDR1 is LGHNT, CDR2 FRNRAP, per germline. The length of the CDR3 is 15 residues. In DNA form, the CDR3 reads TGTGCTAGTGGTATCCTCGGGACTAGCGGGTACGAGCAGTACTTC. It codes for CASGILGTSGYEQYF. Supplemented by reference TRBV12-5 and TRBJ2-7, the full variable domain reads DARVTQTPRHKVTEMGQEVTMRCQPILGHNTVFWYRQTMMQGLELLAYFRNRAPLDDSGMPKDRFSAEMPDATLATLKIQPSEPRDSAVYFCASGILGTSGYEQYFGPGTRLTVT.

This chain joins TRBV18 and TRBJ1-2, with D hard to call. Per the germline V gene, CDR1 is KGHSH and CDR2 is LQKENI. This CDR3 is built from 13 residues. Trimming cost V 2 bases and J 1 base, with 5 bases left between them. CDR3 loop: CASSPSVNYGYTF. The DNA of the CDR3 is TGTGCCAGCTCACCATCGGTTAACTATGGCTACACCTTC.

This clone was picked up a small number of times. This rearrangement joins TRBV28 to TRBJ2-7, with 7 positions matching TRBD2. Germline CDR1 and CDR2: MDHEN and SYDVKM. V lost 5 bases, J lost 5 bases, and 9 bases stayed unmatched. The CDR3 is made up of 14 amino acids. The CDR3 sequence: CASSKGAGSHEQYF. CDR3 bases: TGTGCCAGCAGTAAAGGAGCGGGATCTCACGAGCAGTACTTC.

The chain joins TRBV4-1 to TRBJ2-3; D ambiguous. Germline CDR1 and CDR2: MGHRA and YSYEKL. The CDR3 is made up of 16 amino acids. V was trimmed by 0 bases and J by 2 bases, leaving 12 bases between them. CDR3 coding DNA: TGCGCCAGCAGCCAAGATGAGGCGACTTTCACAGATACGCAGTATTTT. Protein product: CASSQDEATFTDTQYF.

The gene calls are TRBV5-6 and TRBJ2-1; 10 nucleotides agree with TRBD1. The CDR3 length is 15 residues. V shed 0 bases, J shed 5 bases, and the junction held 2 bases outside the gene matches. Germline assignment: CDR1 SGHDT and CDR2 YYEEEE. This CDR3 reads CASSLDGTGDNEQFF. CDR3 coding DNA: TGTGCCAGCAGCTTGGATGGGACAGGGGACAATGAGCAGTTCTTC.

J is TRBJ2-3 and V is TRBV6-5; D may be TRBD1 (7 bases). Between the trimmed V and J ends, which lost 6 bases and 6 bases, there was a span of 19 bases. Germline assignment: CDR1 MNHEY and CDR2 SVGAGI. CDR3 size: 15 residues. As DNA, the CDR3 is TGTGCCAGCAGCCCAGGGGGGTTGGCCTCGGATACGCAGTATTTT. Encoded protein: CASSPGGLASDTQYF.

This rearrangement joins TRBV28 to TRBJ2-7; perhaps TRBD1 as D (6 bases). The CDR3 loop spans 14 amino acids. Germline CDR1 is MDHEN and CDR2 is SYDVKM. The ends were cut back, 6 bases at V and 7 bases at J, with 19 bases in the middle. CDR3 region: CASSRLGARDEQYF. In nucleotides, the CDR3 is TGTGCCAGCAGCCGCCTGGGGGCAAGGGATGAGCAGTACTTC. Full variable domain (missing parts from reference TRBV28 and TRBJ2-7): DVKVTQSSRYLVKRTGEKVFLECVQDMDHENMFWYRQDPGLGLRLIYFSYDVKMKEKGDIPEGYSVSREKKERFSLILESASTNQTSMYLCASSRLGARDEQYFGPGTRLTVT.

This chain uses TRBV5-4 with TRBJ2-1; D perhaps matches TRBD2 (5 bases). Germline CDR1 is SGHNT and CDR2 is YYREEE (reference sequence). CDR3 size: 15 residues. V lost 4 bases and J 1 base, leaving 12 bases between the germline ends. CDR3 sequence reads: CASSKTGISYNEQFF. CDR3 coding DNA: TGTGCCAGCAGCAAAACCGGGATTTCCTACAATGAGCAGTTCTTC.

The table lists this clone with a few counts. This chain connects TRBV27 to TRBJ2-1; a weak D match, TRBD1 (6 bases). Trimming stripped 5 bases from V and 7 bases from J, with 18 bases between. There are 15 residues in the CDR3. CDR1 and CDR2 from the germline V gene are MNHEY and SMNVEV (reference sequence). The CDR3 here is CASSQTPFQGNEQFF. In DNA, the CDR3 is TGTGCCAGCAGTCAAACACCTTTCCAGGGGAATGAGCAGTTCTTC.

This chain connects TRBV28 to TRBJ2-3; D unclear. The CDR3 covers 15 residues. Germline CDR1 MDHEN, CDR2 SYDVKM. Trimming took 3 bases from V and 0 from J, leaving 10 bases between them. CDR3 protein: CASSFQKPSTDTQYF. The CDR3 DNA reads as TGTGCCAGCAGTTTCCAGAAACCCAGCACAGATACGCAGTATTTT.

The CDR3 DNA follows: TGTGCCAGCTATGGGACAGGGGGACGAACCGGGGAGCTGTTTTTT. Translating it yields CASYGTGGRTGELFF. The rearrangement links TRBV6-5 to TRBJ2-2; TRBD1 matches 11 bases. V gave up 8 bases and J gave up 5 bases; unmatched junction bases: 7. CDR1 is MNHEY and CDR2 is SVGAGI in the germline V gene. The CDR3 extends over 15 amino acids.

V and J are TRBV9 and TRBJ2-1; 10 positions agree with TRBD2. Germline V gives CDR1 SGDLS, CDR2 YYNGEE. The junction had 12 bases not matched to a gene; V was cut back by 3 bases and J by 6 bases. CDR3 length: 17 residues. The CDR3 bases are TGTGCCAGCAGCGCCGTCCCAGCGGGAGGGTTTTTCAATGAGCAGTTCTTC. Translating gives CASSAVPAGGFFNEQFF.

CDR3 in amino acids: CASSLVSNTGELFF. The CDR3 nucleotides read TGCGCCAGCAGCTTGGTATCCAACACCGGGGAGCTGTTTTTT. The rearrangement joins TRBV5-1 to TRBJ2-2; no firm D call. Deletions cut 0 bases from V and 2 bases from J, with 5 bases between. The germline CDR1 and CDR2 sequences are SGHRS and YFSETQ. The CDR3 runs 14 residues.

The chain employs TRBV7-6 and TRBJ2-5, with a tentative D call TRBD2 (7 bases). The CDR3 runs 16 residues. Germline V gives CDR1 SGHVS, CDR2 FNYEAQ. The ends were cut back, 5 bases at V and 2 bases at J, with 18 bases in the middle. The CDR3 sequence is CASSKGRAGAQETQYF. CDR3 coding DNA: TGTGCCAGCAGCAAAGGCCGGGCGGGGGCTCAAGAGACCCAGTACTTC.

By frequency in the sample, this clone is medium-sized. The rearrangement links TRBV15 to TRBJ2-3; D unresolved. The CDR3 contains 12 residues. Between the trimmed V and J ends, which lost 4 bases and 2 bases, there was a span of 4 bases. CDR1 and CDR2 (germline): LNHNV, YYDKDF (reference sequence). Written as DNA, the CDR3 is TGTGCCACCAGCACCCTCACAGATACGCAGTATTTT. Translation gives CATSTLTDTQYF. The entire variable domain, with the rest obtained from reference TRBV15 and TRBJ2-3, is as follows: DAMVIQNPRYQVTQFGKPVTLSCSQTLNHNVMYWYQQKSSQAPKLLFHYYDKDFNNEADTPDNFQSRRPNTSFCFLDIRSPGLGDTAMYLCATSTLTDTQYFGPGTRLTVL.

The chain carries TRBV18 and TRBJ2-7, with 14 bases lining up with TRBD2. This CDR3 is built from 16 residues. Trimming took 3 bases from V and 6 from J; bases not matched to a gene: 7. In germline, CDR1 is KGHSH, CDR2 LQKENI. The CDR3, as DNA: TGTGCCAGCTCACCCGATCGACTAGCGGGAGGGGGCGAGCAGTACTTC. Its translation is CASSPDRLAGGGEQYF.